The 22 T cell receptor beta chains reported below all come from one sample, sequenced in a study of siplizumab effects on memory and regulatory T cells. The data were produced by immunoSEQ multiplex PCR, yet TCRdb's version contains in-frame clones alone and is incomplete. The sample lists 1,000 to 1,300 clones; 70% to 75% were seen once. Sequencing used TEMRA CD8+ T cells sorted from blood. As to subset: unstimulated CD8+ CD45RA+ effector memory T cells. The receptors come from a human donor in good health.

This clone is hyperexpanded by share. This chain joins TRBV10-1 and TRBJ1-2; D uncertain. Germline-derived CDR1 and CDR2 are WNHNN and SYGVQD (reference sequence). This CDR3 region has 13 residues. V dropped 0 bases and J dropped 3 bases, with 5 bases sitting between them. The CDR3 DNA follows: TGCGCCAGCAGTGAGTCTAGTGACTATGGCTACACCTTC. It codes for CASSESSDYGYTF.

The chain carries TRBV7-9 and TRBJ1-3; TRBD1 is a possible D gene (6 bases). V shed 6 bases and J shed 0 bases, with 18 bases lying between them. The germline V gene encodes CDR1 SEHNR and CDR2 FQNEAQ (reference sequence). The CDR3 runs to 17 residues. DNA of the CDR3: TGTGCCAGCAGACTTAGAAGGGGGAAAGGCTCTGGAAACACCATATATTTT. Residues: CASRLRRGKGSGNTIYF.

This clone was seen a handful of times. The V gene is TRBV15, the J gene TRBJ2-7; D may be TRBD1 (6 bases). The V and J ends lost 1 base and 2 bases respectively, with 15 bases between them. The CDR3 covers 16 residues. CDR1 is LNHNV, CDR2 YYDKDF, per germline (reference sequence). The CDR3 bases are TGTGCCACCAGCAGAGTCCGGGTGACAGGCGCCTACGAGCAGTACTTC. This gives the protein CATSRVRVTGAYEQYF.

The chain has TRBV6-6 and TRBJ1-3, with unresolved D. Trimming stripped 5 bases from V and 0 bases from J, with 14 bases between. The CDR3 runs to 16 residues. Looked up from germline, CDR1 is MNHNY and CDR2 is SVGAGI (reference sequence). CDR3 coding DNA: TGTGCCAGCAGTAGCCCAGGACTGGCCTCTGGAAACACCATATATTTT. This encodes CASSSPGLASGNTIYF.

This clone has only a few counts. V gene TRBV4-1 combines with J gene TRBJ1-3; 8 nucleotides line up with TRBD1. The V and J ends lost 3 bases and 4 bases, in that order; junction bases with no gene match: 5. Germline V gene lookup returns CDR1 MGHRA and CDR2 YSYEKL. The CDR3 is made up of 15 amino acids. The CDR3 sequence is CASSQATGAGNTIYF. For the CDR3, the DNA is TGCGCCAGCAGCCAGGCGACAGGGGCAGGAAACACCATATATTTT.

This clone was recorded once. The junction does not match germline at one end; this may be a read error. V is TRBV5-8 and J is TRBJ2-7, with TRBD1 identical over 8 bases. This CDR3 spans 16 amino acids. Germline V gives CDR1 SGHTS, CDR2 YDEGEE. This chain's CDR3 is CASSHSMTGERYEQYF. CDR3 DNA: TGCGCCAGCAGCCACTCCATGACAGGGGAGAGGTACGAGCAGTACTTC.

The chain is built from TRBV4-1 and TRBJ2-3; TRBD1 agrees at 7 bases. The V gene end was trimmed by 3 bases and the J gene end by 1 base; junction bases not matched to a gene: 4. CDR1 is MGHRA and CDR2 is YSYEKL in the germline V gene. The CDR3 has 15 amino acids. CDR3 in amino acids: CASSQRDSRTDTQYF. The CDR3 nucleotides read TGCGCCAGCAGCCAGAGGGACAGTCGCACAGATACGCAGTATTTT.

The genes are TRBV25-1 and TRBJ1-2; unclear D gene. The V end lost 2 bases, the J end lost 6 bases, and 10 bases lay between the germline ends. The CDR3 runs 13 residues. Germline V lookup: CDR1 MGHDK, CDR2 SYGVNS. CDR3 nucleotide sequence: TGTGCCAGCAGTGAAAGACACCCAAATGGCTACACCTTC. Translated: CASSERHPNGYTF.

This clone was counted only a few times. V is TRBV7-9 and J is TRBJ2-7, with D perhaps matching TRBD1 (6 bases). In germline, CDR1 is SEHNR, CDR2 FQNEAQ (reference sequence). The germline V and J ends were trimmed by 6 bases and 7 bases, with 16 bases remaining between them. The CDR3 runs 13 residues. CDR3 sequence: CASSQGWVWEQYF. The CDR3 region has the DNA TGTGCCAGCAGTCAGGGGTGGGTCTGGGAGCAGTACTTC.

The sample holds one count of this clone. Additional DNA sequences in this sample encode the identical CDR3. V is TRBV5-1 and J is TRBJ2-2, with 7 bases fitting TRBD1. V was clipped by 0 bases and J by 7 bases; unmatched bases: 3. Per the germline V gene, CDR1 is SGHRS and CDR2 is YFSETQ. CDR3 length: 14 residues. CDR3 bases: TGCGCCAGCAGCTTGGGAACAGGGGTCGGGGAGCTGTTTTTT. Its translation: CASSLGTGVGELFF. Together with reference TRBV5-1 and TRBJ2-2, the CDR3 gives the full variable domain: KAGVTQTPRYLIKTRGQQVTLSCSPISGHRSVSWYQQTPGQGLQFLFEYFSETQRNKGNFPGRFSGRQFSNSRSEMNVSTLELGDSALYLCASSLGTGVGELFFGEGSRLTVL.

The V gene is TRBV19, the J gene TRBJ1-1, with D hard to call. The CDR3 totals 12 residues. V was pared by 1 base and J by 4 bases, with 4 bases between. CDR1 is LNHDA and CDR2 is SQIVND in the germline V gene (reference sequence). CDR3 DNA sequence: TGTGCCAGTAGTATAGGCCTCACTGAAGCTTTCTTT. This codes for CASSIGLTEAFF.

The chain has TRBV19 and TRBJ1-2, with D maybe TRBD1 (6 bases). V gave up 4 bases and J gave up 1 base, with 10 bases separating them. Germline CDR1 LNHDA, CDR2 SQIVND (reference sequence). The CDR3 is made up of 14 amino acids. CDR3 DNA: TGTGCCAGTAGTACGACAGGACTTAACTATGGCTACACCTTC. It specifies CASSTTGLNYGYTF.

This chain uses TRBV19 with TRBJ1-2, with TRBD1 identical over 8 bases. The germline gives CDR1 LNHDA, CDR2 SQIVND (reference sequence). J lost 8 bases, V lost 5 bases, and 7 bases had no gene match. The length of the CDR3 is 13 residues. CDR3 residues: CASSWTGPRGYTF. Written as DNA, the CDR3 is TGTGCCAGTAGTTGGACAGGGCCCAGAGGCTACACCTTC.

The V call is TRBV4-3, the J call TRBJ2-7; D may match TRBD1 or TRBD2 (5 bases each). CDR3 size: 20 residues. Per germline, CDR1 LGHNA and CDR2 YSLEER. V shed 0 bases and J shed 0 bases, with 24 bases lying between them. CDR3 sequence reads: CASSQDWLGRDGSSSYEQYF. The CDR3 bases are TGCGCCAGCAGCCAAGATTGGTTGGGAAGGGACGGTTCAAGCTCCTACGAGCAGTACTTC.

The V call is TRBV7-9, the J call TRBJ2-1; TRBD1 matches 7 bases. The germline V gene has CDR1 SEHNR and CDR2 FQNEAQ (reference sequence). This CDR3 contains 15 residues. Losses at the gene ends were 6 bases for V and 8 bases for J; bases not matched to a gene: 13. Here the CDR3 reads CASSLRGPVLDEQFF. Here the CDR3 DNA reads TGTGCCAGCAGTCTGAGGGGGCCGGTTTTGGATGAGCAGTTCTTC.

This clone was detected only once. V gene TRBV6-5 combines with J gene TRBJ1-1, with D hard to call. Germline lookup yields CDR1 MNHEY and CDR2 SVGAGI. V was shortened by 2 bases and J by 6 bases, with 13 bases between the two germline ends. There are 14 residues in the CDR3. CDR3 amino acids: CASSYIKAAAEAFF. The CDR3 DNA sequence: TGTGCCAGCAGTTACATCAAGGCAGCCGCTGAAGCTTTCTTT.

This clone was observed a few times. V usage is TRBV7-9 and J usage is TRBJ1-1, with no clear D. V lost 6 bases, J lost 0 bases, and 8 bases lay in between. The CDR3 spans 13 residues. Germline CDR1 and CDR2: SEHNR and FQNEAQ (reference sequence). For the CDR3, the DNA is TGTGCCAGCAGTCTAGACATGAACACTGAAGCTTTCTTT. Residues: CASSLDMNTEAFF. Together with reference TRBV7-9 and TRBJ1-1, the CDR3 gives the full variable domain: DTGVSQNPRHKITKRGQNVTFRCDPISEHNRLYWYRQTLGQGPEFLTYFQNEAQLEKSRLLSDRFSAERPKGSFSTLEIQRTEQGDSAMYLCASSLDMNTEAFFGQGTRLTVV.

The gene calls are TRBV5-4 and TRBJ1-3; 9 nucleotides align to TRBD1. This CDR3 is 19 amino acids long. V trimming: 4 bases; J trimming: 4 bases; junction bases outside the gene matches: 18. Germline values: CDR1 SGHNT, CDR2 YYREEE (reference sequence). In nucleotides, the CDR3 is TGTGCCAGCAGCCCCACAGGGGGCGTTGGATCCCCACTGGGAAACACCATATATTTT. Residues: CASSPTGGVGSPLGNTIYF.

This clone has only one observation. The chain has TRBV9 and TRBJ1-6; TRBD1 agrees at 8 bases. The J segment lost 6 bases and the V segment lost 4 bases, leaving 9 bases of the junction unmatched. The CDR3 is 16 residues long. Looked up from germline, CDR1 is SGDLS and CDR2 is YYNGEE. The CDR3 loop reads CASSPQPDRGNSPLHF. DNA for the CDR3: TGTGCCAGCAGCCCCCAGCCAGACAGGGGTAATTCACCCCTCCACTTT.

This clone has more than one count but fewer than ten. The J gene is TRBJ2-7, the V gene TRBV12-5; D may be TRBD1 (5 bases). The CDR3 has 12 amino acids. Trimming cost V 5 bases and J 4 bases, with 9 bases left between them. Germline CDR1 LGHNT, CDR2 FRNRAP. This chain's CDR3 is CASGTGHYEQYF. CDR3 in DNA: TGTGCTAGTGGTACAGGACATTACGAGCAGTACTTC.

The chain recombines TRBV5-5 with TRBJ2-2; the match to TRBD2 covers 8 bases. The V gene's germline CDR1 is SGHKS and CDR2 YYEKEE (reference sequence). V was clipped by 6 bases and J by 3 bases; unmatched bases: 10. This CDR3 region has 16 residues. The CDR3 reads CASTKRGRKYTGELFF. The CDR3 DNA follows: TGTGCCAGCACCAAGCGGGGGCGCAAGTACACCGGGGAGCTGTTTTTT.

J is TRBJ1-5 and V is TRBV13, with TRBD1 matching over 7 bases. In germline, CDR1 is PRHDT, CDR2 FYEKMQ (reference sequence). This CDR3 is 15 amino acids long. The V segment lost 5 bases and the J segment 7 bases; nucleotides outside the gene matches: 11. CDR3 bases: TGTGCCAGCAGCACCCGACAGGGAGTGTCACAGCCCCAGCATTTT. Its translation: CASSTRQGVSQPQHF.